The TCR beta chain under discussion was sequenced for a study of lymphopenia after photon versus proton radiotherapy. Broader study findings: Authors raise, but do not show, better survival with proton therapy.

As concerns this clone: Its antigen is as yet unknown.

The germline V gene encodes CDR1 SGHRS and CDR2 YFSETQ. The CDR3 totals 15 residues. V trimming: 0 bases; J trimming: 7 bases; junction bases outside the gene matches: 7. Clones were sequenced by immunoSEQ multiplex PCR, and TCRdb holds only the in-frame ones, with some missing. The table records 70,000 or so clones, around 90% of them present only once. V gene TRBV5-1 combines with J gene TRBJ1-2; TRBD1 aligns across 9 bases. Here the sequenced sample was peripheral blood, taken from a patient treated with photon-based radiotherapy. The sequence was obtained from a woman between 40 and 55 years old with cholangiocarcinoma. CDR3 nucleotides: TGCGCCAGCAGCTTGGTAGGGGGACAGGGAAGTGGCTACACCTTC. It specifies CASSLVGGQGSGYTF.